This T cell receptor beta chain originates from a study of blood T cells in healthy people across ages. Findings and caveats of the study: Older individuals had lower TCR beta diversity per million T cells (the decline was roughly linear).

This clonotype was observed a handful of times. Antigen specificity is unknown. Next came a second PCR, run for roughly 6 to 11 cycles, which used a sample-barcoded 5' primer along with a J-beta primer mix. TCRdb fed the 5' RACE reads into MiXCR, producing one record per CDR3 protein. The sample holds around 620,000 distinct CDR3 sequences, roughly 29% seen once. Germline V gene lookup returns CDR1 SGHRS and CDR2 YFSETQ. This CDR3 is built from 14 residues. V lost 4 bases, J lost 8 bases, and 8 bases stayed unmatched. The source material was blood. The TCR originated in a woman in her 70s in good health. This rearrangement joins TRBV5-1 to TRBJ1-4; 7 bases are a match to TRBD1. CDR3 in DNA: TGCGCCAGCAGCACACAGGGGTCGAAGGAAAAACTGTTTTTT. Amino acids: CASSTQGSKEKLFF.